These 18 T cell receptor beta chains came from one sample sequenced in a study of T cells in Graves' hyperthyroidism and ophthalmopathy (dated by TCRdb to between 2018 and 2021). Receptors were amplified or captured by multiplex PCR. The reads were generated on an Illumina HiSeq 2000. Amplification of TCR beta CDR3 regions was carried out from RNA transcripts. The first round of RT-PCR for the TCR CDR3 was performed with the HTBI primer set and the Qiagen OneStep RT-PCR kit. TCRdb ran its own pipeline on the public reads, namely fastp trimming at Q25 and MiXCR clone calling, and kept in-frame beta chains. Rows with one shared CDR3 protein collapse into an entry with the most common genes and DNA. This sample is represented by roughly 840,000 distinct CDR3 sequences; 38% of them were singletons. More than 7% of the sample goes to the ten largest clones. The material sequenced was blood. The source is a man aged 18 to 29 with Graves' hyperthyroidism.

This clonotype was found many times. This chain uses TRBV12-3 or TRBV12-4 with TRBJ1-5, with no clear D. The CDR3 length is 17 residues. V was pared by 1 base and J by 2 bases, with 15 bases between. The CDR3 is CASSLVPDARGNQPQHF. The DNA for the CDR3 is TGTGCCAGCAGTTTAGTACCCGACGCGAGGGGCAATCAGCCCCAGCATTTT.

Only a few counts were recorded for this clonotype. A much larger clone lies one base from this, so it may be a read error. The chain has TRBV29-1 and TRBJ1-4; D possibly corresponds to TRBD1 (5 bases). There are 12 residues in the CDR3. The germline V gene encodes CDR1 SQVTM and CDR2 ANQGSEA. The CDR3 region has the DNA TGCAGCGCTGAAGAAGGGACCGAAAAACTGTTTTTT. As protein: CSAEEGTEKLFF.

Comments on this clonotype: The junction differs from germline at one of its ends, possibly a read error. The chain joins TRBV4-1 to TRBJ2-2, with 7 bases identical to TRBD2. Germline V gives CDR1 MGHRA, CDR2 YSYEKL. The length of the CDR3 is 16 residues. CDR3 nucleotides: TGTGCCAGCAGCCAACCCCAGGGAGGGACCACCGGGGAGCTGTTTTTT. This gives the protein CASSQPQGGTTGELFF.

Only a few counts were recorded for this clonotype. V gene TRBV7-3 combines with J gene TRBJ2-2, with unresolved D. This CDR3 spans 14 amino acids. Between the trimmed V and J ends, which lost 8 bases and 1 base, there was a span of 11 bases. Germline CDR1 SGHTA, CDR2 FQGTGA. The CDR3 sequence is CASLGGLNTGELFF. In DNA, the CDR3 is TGTGCCAGCCTAGGTGGGTTGAACACCGGGGAGCTGTTTTTT.

The table lists this clonotype with many counts. The genes are TRBV6-5 and TRBJ1-1, with D maybe TRBD1 (6 bases). Germline V gene data show CDR1 as MNHEY and CDR2 as SVGAGI. Trimming removed 6 bases from V and 6 bases from J, with 11 bases in between. The CDR3 consists of 12 residues. The CDR3 is CASSYGGAEAFF. Written as DNA, the CDR3 is TGTGCCAGCAGCTACGGGGGCGCTGAAGCTTTCTTT.

The genes are TRBV12-3 or TRBV12-4 and TRBJ2-7; D is tentatively TRBD1 or TRBD2 (6 bases each). V was trimmed by 5 bases and J by 6 bases, leaving 20 bases between them. The CDR3 is 15 amino acids. The CDR3 spells CASSPLVGRGGEQYF. For the CDR3, the DNA is TGTGCCAGCAGTCCCTTGGTGGGCAGGGGAGGCGAGCAGTACTTC.

The V and J genes are TRBV12-3 or TRBV12-4 and TRBJ2-7, with 9 bases fitting TRBD1. V shed 4 bases and J 6 bases; nucleotides not matched to a gene: 7. This CDR3 comprises 14 residues. CDR3 in amino acids: CASSSGTGQVEQYF. As DNA, the CDR3 is TGTGCCAGCAGTTCCGGGACAGGGCAGGTCGAGCAGTACTTC.

This clonotype was seen at least ten times. The chain recombines TRBV4-2 with TRBJ1-6, with D unresolved. The CDR3 loop spans 14 amino acids. The V end was cut by 0 bases, the J end by 7 bases, with 7 bases between. Germline V gene lookup returns CDR1 LGHNA and CDR2 YNFKEQ. The CDR3 loop is CASSQDLPNSPLHF. The CDR3 region has the DNA TGTGCCAGCAGCCAAGATCTTCCGAATTCACCCCTCCACTTT.

Ten or more counts support this clonotype. This chain uses TRBV24-1 with TRBJ2-5, with 13 positions matching TRBD2. V shed 4 bases, J shed 7 bases, and the junction held 8 bases outside the gene matches. The CDR3 contains 16 residues. Per germline, CDR1 KGHDR and CDR2 SFDVKD. The CDR3 sequence: CATSDGRTSGGGTQYF. Here the CDR3 DNA reads TGTGCCACCAGTGACGGCCGGACTAGCGGGGGAGGGACCCAGTACTTC.

This clonotype has at least ten counts. The chain carries TRBV15 and TRBJ1-2; no reliable D call. CDR3 length: 14 residues. In germline, CDR1 is LNHNV, CDR2 YYDKDF (reference sequence). Trimming removed 0 bases at V and 6 bases at J, with 11 bases between. The CDR3 is CATSREKVADGYTF. In DNA form, the CDR3 reads TGTGCCACCAGCAGAGAGAAGGTGGCGGATGGCTACACCTTC.

This clonotype was observed many times. This chain joins TRBV2 and TRBJ2-7; D is uncertain. V was cut by 8 bases and J by 4 bases, with 15 bases left in between. The CDR3 is 13 residues long. The germline CDR1 and CDR2 sequences are SNHLY and FYNNEI. The CDR3 protein is CASDHMGSYEQYF. DNA of the CDR3: TGTGCCAGCGACCACATGGGGTCTTACGAGCAGTACTTC.

The rearrangement links TRBV2 to TRBJ1-2; 11 bases are shared with TRBD1. The V and J ends lost 6 bases and 7 bases, in that order; junction bases with no gene match: 7. Germline loops: CDR1 SNHLY, CDR2 FYNNEI. CDR3 length: 14 residues. CDR3 residues: CASSRDRGVGGYTF. The CDR3 DNA reads TGTGCCAGCAGCCGGGACAGGGGGGTTGGTGGCTACACCTTC.

This clonotype was detected many times. This chain connects TRBV15 to TRBJ1-2; D is unresolved. V was clipped by 0 bases and J by 6 bases, with 14 bases between them. Germline CDR1 reads LNHNV; CDR2 reads YYDKDF (reference sequence). CDR3 length: 15 residues. The CDR3 region is CATSREGQALNGYTF. The CDR3 DNA reads TGTGCCACCAGCAGAGAAGGGCAGGCACTAAATGGCTACACCTTC.

The chain combines TRBV7-9 with TRBJ2-7, with D perhaps matching TRBD2 (5 bases). The CDR3 contains 14 residues. Germline assignment: CDR1 SEHNR and CDR2 FQNEAQ (reference sequence). V was cut by 1 base and J by 7 bases, with 14 bases left in between. The CDR3 nucleotides are TGTGCCAGCAGCTTAGACAGAGTACGAGGGGAGCAGTACTTC. Translated: CASSLDRVRGEQYF.

The chain combines TRBV15 with TRBJ1-4, with a weak D call TRBD1 (5 bases). CDR1 is LNHNV, CDR2 YYDKDF, per germline (reference sequence). There are 15 residues in the CDR3. Trimming left V 0 bases short and J 7 bases short, with 12 bases between. The CDR3 DNA is TGTGCCACCAGCAGAGATAGGGGTGTTGTTGAAAAACTGTTTTTT. Amino acid sequence: CATSRDRGVVEKLFF.

In this sample, this clonotype turned up many times. The rearrangement joins TRBV25-1 to TRBJ2-7; D possibly corresponds to TRBD2 (5 bases). The germline V and J ends were trimmed by 6 bases and 2 bases, with 14 bases remaining between them. Germline lookup yields CDR1 MGHDK and CDR2 SYGVNS. This CDR3 spans 14 amino acids. CDR3 amino acids: CASSAKASPYEQYF. The DNA for the CDR3 is TGTGCCAGCAGCGCTAAGGCTAGCCCCTACGAGCAGTACTTC.

In regard to this clonotype: This sequence may be a read error, since a much larger clone differs from it by one base. CDR3: CAIGERGIGQPQHF. The CDR3 region has the DNA TGTGCCATCGGTGAAAGGGGTATCGGTCAGCCCCAGCATTTT. V usage is TRBV10-3 and J usage is TRBJ1-5, with D perhaps TRBD1 (5 bases). The CDR3 totals 14 residues. The V gene's germline CDR1 is ENHRY and CDR2 SYGVKD.

V is TRBV29-1 and J is TRBJ2-7; no definite D call. CDR3 size: 9 residues. Trimming cost V 6 bases and J 5 bases, with 5 bases left between them. The germline gives CDR1 SQVTM, CDR2 ANQGSEA. The CDR3, as DNA: TGCAGCGTCGACGACGAGCAGTACTTC. This sequence encodes CSVDDEQYF.